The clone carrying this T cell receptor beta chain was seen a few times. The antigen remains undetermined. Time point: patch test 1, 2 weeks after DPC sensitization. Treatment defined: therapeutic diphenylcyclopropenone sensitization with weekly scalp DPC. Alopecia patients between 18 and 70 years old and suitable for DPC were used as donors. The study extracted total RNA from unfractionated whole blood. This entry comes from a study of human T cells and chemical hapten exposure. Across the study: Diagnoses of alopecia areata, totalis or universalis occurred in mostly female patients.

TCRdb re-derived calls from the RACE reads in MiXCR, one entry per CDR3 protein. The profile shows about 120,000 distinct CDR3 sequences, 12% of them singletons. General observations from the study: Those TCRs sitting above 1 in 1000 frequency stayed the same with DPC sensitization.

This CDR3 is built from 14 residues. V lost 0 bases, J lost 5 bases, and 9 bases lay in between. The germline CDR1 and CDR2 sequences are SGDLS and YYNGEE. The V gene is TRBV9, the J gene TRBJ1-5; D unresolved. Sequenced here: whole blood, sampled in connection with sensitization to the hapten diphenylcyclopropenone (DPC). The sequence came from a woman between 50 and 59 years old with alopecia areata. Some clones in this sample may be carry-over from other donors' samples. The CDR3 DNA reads TGTGCCAGCAGCGTAGGGGTATCCTATCAGCCCCAGCATTTT. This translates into CASSVGVSYQPQHF. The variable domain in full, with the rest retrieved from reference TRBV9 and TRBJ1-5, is DSGVTQTPKHLITATGQRVTLRCSPRSGDLSVYWYQQSLDQGLQFLIQYYNGEERAKGNILERFSAQQFPDLHSELNLSSLELGDSALYFCASSVGVSYQPQHFGDGTRLSIL.